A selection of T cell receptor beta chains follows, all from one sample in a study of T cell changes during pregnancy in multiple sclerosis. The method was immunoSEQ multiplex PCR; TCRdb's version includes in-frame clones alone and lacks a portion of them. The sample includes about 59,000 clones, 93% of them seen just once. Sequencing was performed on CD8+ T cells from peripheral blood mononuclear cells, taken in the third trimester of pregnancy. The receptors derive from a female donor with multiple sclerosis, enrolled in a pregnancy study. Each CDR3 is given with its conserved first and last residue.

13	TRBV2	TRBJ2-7	CASRSPGPYEQYF
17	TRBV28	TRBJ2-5	CASSLPLGTGGRETQYF
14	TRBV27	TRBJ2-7	CASSLWPSSYEQYF
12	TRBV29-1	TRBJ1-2	CSVEPVGDDYTF
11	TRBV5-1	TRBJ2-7	CASSLRGEQYF
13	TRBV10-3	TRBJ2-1	CAIAAGEHNEQFF
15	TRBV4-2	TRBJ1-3	CASSQDSGQGNTIYF
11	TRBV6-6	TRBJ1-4	CASQSGEKLFF
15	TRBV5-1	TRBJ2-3	CASTREDVAADTQYF
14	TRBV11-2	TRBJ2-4	CASSPTEGRNIQYF
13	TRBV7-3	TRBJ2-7	CASSPGGGPQLYF
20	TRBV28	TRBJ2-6	CASSPGQGAIPHSGANVLTF
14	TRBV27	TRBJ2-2	CASSLTPVPGELFF
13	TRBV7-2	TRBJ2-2	CASSPPRAGELFF
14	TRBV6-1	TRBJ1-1	CASSWDRGNTEAFF
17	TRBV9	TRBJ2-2	CASSVGLAGTYTGELFF
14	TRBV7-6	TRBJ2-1	CASSLAGVGNEQFF
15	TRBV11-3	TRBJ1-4	CASSLGQGPNEKLFF
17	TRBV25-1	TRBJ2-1	CASSDGQALISYNEQFF
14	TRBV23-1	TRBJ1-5	CASSPGDGNQPQHF
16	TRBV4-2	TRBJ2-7	CASSQEGTGSQYEQYF
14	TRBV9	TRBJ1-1	CASSVVGGGTEAFF
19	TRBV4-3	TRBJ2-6	CASSRTGTSGSFGANVLTF
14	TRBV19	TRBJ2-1	CASSIGSTYNEQFF
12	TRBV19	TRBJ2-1	CASSIPSGEQFF
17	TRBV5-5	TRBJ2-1	CASSLAGGTGNNNEQFF
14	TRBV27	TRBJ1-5	CASSLQGSNQPQHF
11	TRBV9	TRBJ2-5	CASSAGETQYF
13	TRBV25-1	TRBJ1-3	CASSESGAHTIYF
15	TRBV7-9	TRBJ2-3	CASSYRDRELDTQYF
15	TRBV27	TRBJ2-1	CASRPGGTVYNEQFF
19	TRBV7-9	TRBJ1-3	CASSLERTAYLSSGNTIYF
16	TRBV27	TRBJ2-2	CASSLLRQGWTGELFF
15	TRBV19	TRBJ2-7	CASSASGAASYEQYF
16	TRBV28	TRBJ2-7	CASTWTSGRDLRGQYF
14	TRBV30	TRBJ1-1	CAWGAGRVNTEAFF
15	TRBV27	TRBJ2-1	CASKLAPGSYNEQFF
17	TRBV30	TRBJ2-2	CAWSKTTSGRVAGELFF
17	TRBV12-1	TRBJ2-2	CASSFLGQTWNTGELFF
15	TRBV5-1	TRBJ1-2	CASSLDDPGLEGYTF
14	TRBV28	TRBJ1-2	CASSFAQEGYGYTF
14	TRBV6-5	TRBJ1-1	CASSYIQGRTEAFF
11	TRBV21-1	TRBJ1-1	CASRANTEAFF
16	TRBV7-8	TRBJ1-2	CASSSHRDRGDYGYTF
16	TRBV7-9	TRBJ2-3	CASSPRGKMGTDTQYF
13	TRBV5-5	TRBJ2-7	CASSWSISYEQYF
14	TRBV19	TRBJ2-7	CASSFGRGDYEQYF
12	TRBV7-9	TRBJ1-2	CASSFYLDGYTF
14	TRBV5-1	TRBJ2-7	CASGKGSWSYEQYF
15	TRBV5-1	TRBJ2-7	CASSIGQGMGYEQYF
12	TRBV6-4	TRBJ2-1	CASSNRYNEQFF
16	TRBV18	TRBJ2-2	CASSRNQRGDTGELFF
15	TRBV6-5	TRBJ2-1	CASSWLAGDYNEQFF
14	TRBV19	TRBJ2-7	CASSIAAGNYEQYF
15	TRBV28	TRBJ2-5	CASKTSGIRGETQYF
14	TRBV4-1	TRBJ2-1	CASSRLAGSNEQFF